Included here is one TCR beta chain sequence, with context. What it binds is not known. Measured with immunoSEQ multiplex PCR; TCRdb has only the in-frame clones, and not every one. The sample has 69,000 or so clones, around 94% seen once; the top ten hold about 1.5%. The source of the sample is a study of T cell clonotyping in hematopoietic cell transplantation. Study-wide results and limits: CD4 and CD8 repertoire contributions could not be separated without sorting. Graft donor and pretransplant recipient Inverse Simpson Index values predicted broader posttransplant TCR diversity. Recipient TCR diversity dropped after transplant; expanded clonotypes rose from day 30 to 180. At the given depth, recipient repertoires were over 95% de novo clonotypes.

Trimming left V 0 bases short and J 0 bases short, with 7 bases between. This CDR3 spans 16 amino acids. The germline gives CDR1 SGHRS, CDR2 YFSETQ. Sequenced material: peripheral blood mononuclear cells. This receptor was obtained from a man aged 45-65 years in good health. Some clones in this sample may be carry-over from other donors' samples. J is TRBJ2-6 and V is TRBV5-1; no firm D call. The CDR3 DNA reads as TGCGCCAGCAGCTTGGGGCCGAGCTCTGGGGCCAACGTCCTGACTTTC. As protein: CASSLGPSSGANVLTF.